One and the same sample provided the 12 T cell receptor beta chains below, sequenced in a study of shared clonotypes between healthy human individuals. Repertoires were generated with immunoSEQ multiplex PCR, while TCRdb's copy carries only in-frame clones and drops some. Of about 2.3 million clones listed, just under 95% are singletons. Specimen: naive CD4+ T cells from PBMCs. The subset here: CD45RA+ positively selected. These receptor sequences come from a young man in good health. Some clones in this sample may be carry-over from other donors' samples.

This clone was observed a single time. The chain joins TRBV10-3 to TRBJ1-2; D might be TRBD1 (5 bases). V gave up 5 bases and J gave up 6 bases, with 19 bases separating them. This CDR3 is 15 amino acids long. Germline V lookup: CDR1 ENHRY, CDR2 SYGVKD. This CDR3 reads CAISIDPDGGDGYTF. In DNA form, the CDR3 reads TGTGCCATCAGTATTGACCCGGATGGGGGTGATGGCTACACCTTC.

This chain joins TRBV9 and TRBJ2-5, with TRBD1 identical over 12 bases. Germline CDR1 SGDLS, CDR2 YYNGEE. The CDR3 runs to 15 residues. The trim removed 2 bases at V and 5 bases at J, leaving 4 bases unmatched. The CDR3: CASSVSGTGGETQYF. The CDR3 region has the DNA TGTGCCAGCAGCGTTTCCGGGACAGGGGGCGAGACCCAGTACTTC.

This clone was counted a single time. The V and J genes are TRBV19 and TRBJ2-2, with TRBD1 identical over 8 bases. CDR3 length equals 16 residues. Trimming at V came to 3 bases and at J to 6 bases, leaving 9 bases not matched to a gene. The germline V gene encodes CDR1 LNHDA and CDR2 SQIVND (reference sequence). CDR3 sequence reads: CASSMVRGLTAGELFF. The CDR3 DNA sequence: TGTGCCAGTAGTATGGTCAGGGGGCTTACTGCCGGGGAGCTGTTTTTT.

The chain has TRBV4-1 and TRBJ2-2; 9 positions match TRBD2. Germline assignment: CDR1 MGHRA and CDR2 YSYEKL. The CDR3 is made up of 21 amino acids. V was pared by 0 bases and J by 5 bases, with 19 bases of the junction left unmatched. The CDR3 coding sequence is TGCGCCAGCAGCCAAGATATCGGGACTAGCTTATTTAGAGGGGGTACCGGGGAGCTGTTTTTT. It specifies CASSQDIGTSLFRGGTGELFF.

The J gene is TRBJ2-5, the V gene TRBV19, with D perhaps TRBD2 (6 bases). CDR1 is LNHDA and CDR2 is SQIVND in the germline V gene (reference sequence). The CDR3 is 15 residues long. Trimming took 3 bases from V and 5 from J, leaving 16 bases between them. CDR3 in amino acids: CASSMSREVAETQYF. CDR3 coding DNA: TGTGCCAGTAGTATGAGCAGGGAGGTGGCGGAGACCCAGTACTTC.

The chain carries TRBV28 and TRBJ2-7, with 9 bases lining up with TRBD1. V was pared by 5 bases and J by 2 bases, with 10 bases of the junction left unmatched. The germline gives CDR1 MDHEN, CDR2 SYDVKM. CDR3 length equals 16 residues. DNA for the CDR3: TGTGCCAGCAGTCCCCTCATCCGGGACAGGGCCTACGAGCAGTACTTC. Amino acids: CASSPLIRDRAYEQYF.

This chain joins TRBV13 and TRBJ2-1; no clear D gene. V was pared by 5 bases and J by 2 bases, with 10 bases between. The CDR3 contains 14 residues. CDR1 is PRHDT and CDR2 is FYEKMQ in the germline V gene (reference sequence). In DNA, the CDR3 is TGTGCCAGCAGCCCCCCCGGACCCTACAATGAGCAGTTCTTC. Protein product: CASSPPGPYNEQFF. The complete variable domain, with remaining parts taken from reference TRBV13 and TRBJ2-1, reads AAGVIQSPRHLIKEKRETATLKCYPIPRHDTVYWYQQGPGQDPQFLISFYEKMQSDKGSIPDRFSAQQFSDYHSELNMSSLELGDSALYFCASSPPGPYNEQFFGPGTRLTVL.

This clone was seen once. V is TRBV2 and J is TRBJ1-2, with D perhaps matching TRBD1 (5 bases). The CDR3 consists of 14 residues. CDR1 is SNHLY and CDR2 is FYNNEI in the germline V gene. V lost 2 bases and J 4 bases, leaving 11 bases between the germline ends. This CDR3 reads CASSESRGLYGYTF. Written as DNA, the CDR3 is TGTGCCAGCAGTGAATCGAGGGGTCTCTATGGCTACACCTTC.

The V call is TRBV25-1, the J call TRBJ2-2, with 8 bases matching TRBD2. Trimming cost V 1 base and J 6 bases; bases outside gene matches: 10. Germline values: CDR1 MGHDK, CDR2 SYGVNS. The CDR3 contains 17 residues. This chain's CDR3 is CASSEFKAGESAGELFF. As DNA, the CDR3 is TGTGCCAGCAGTGAATTCAAAGCGGGAGAAAGTGCCGGGGAGCTGTTTTTT.

The J gene is TRBJ2-6, the V gene TRBV4-2; D is possibly TRBD2 (6 bases). The CDR3 contains 17 residues. In germline, CDR1 is LGHNA, CDR2 YNFKEQ. V gave up 0 bases and J gave up 0 bases, with 9 bases separating them. For the CDR3, the DNA is TGTGCCAGCAGCCAAGATGGGACTTACTCTGGGGCCAACGTCCTGACTTTC. Translation: CASSQDGTYSGANVLTF.

V is TRBV21-1 and J is TRBJ2-7; TRBD2 was called by the table and not checked on the DNA. TRBV21-1 is annotated as a pseudogene. The CDR3 has 14 residues. The CDR3 protein is CASSKPRASYEQYF. In DNA form, the CDR3 reads TGTGCCAGCAGCAAGCCGAGGGCATCCTACGAGCAGTACTTC.

The genes are TRBV7-9 and TRBJ2-1; unclear D gene. CDR1 is SEHNR and CDR2 is FQNEAQ in the germline V gene (reference sequence). This CDR3 region has 15 residues. The V end was cut by 4 bases, the J end by 5 bases, with 15 bases between. This chain's CDR3 is CASSSAWRSDNEQFF. The CDR3 coding sequence is TGTGCCAGCAGCTCCGCGTGGCGTTCCGACAATGAGCAGTTCTTC.